This entry describes one T cell receptor (beta chain). This clone was seen only a few times. Its cognate antigen has yet to be identified. No much larger clone exists at a distance of one base, and base qualities are not known. The CDR3 measures 16 amino acids from cysteine to phenylalanine. The retained sequence is limited to the CDR3, 48 bases, with the frame set at the first base. CDR1 and CDR2 (LGHNA, YSLEER) derive from the germline V gene. For this chain, trimming is 7 bases at the V end and 4 bases at the J end, and the number of junction bases without a gene match is 7. Preparation of the library involved the immunoSEQ multiplex PCR assay. The table was pulled from immuneACCESS by TCRdb, which kept in-frame rearrangements only. Such tables lose some clones; where checked, under half of the loss comes from unresolved V genes, and the rest has no known cause. The table for this sample lists 5,000 to 5,500 clones; nearly 80% of them were counted only once. The ten biggest clones cover 15% to 20% of the sample.

This specimen belongs to a study of chemoradiotherapy in HPV16-positive cancers (dated by TCRdb to the early 2020s). Turning to the overall study: Candidate HPV-specific T-cell clones and common TCR motifs were defined through functional T-cell assays on cells from a couple of HPV16-positive patients. Whether T-cell immunity against the HPV oncoproteins E6 and E7 changes during chemoradiotherapy and whether survival is affected by this immunity were examined in the study. The candidate HPV-specific TCRs and motifs were subsequently tracked in TCR repertoires obtained from roughly 78 patients with HPV-related cancers.

Repertoires were sampled repeatedly over the course of chemoradiotherapy so that clonal expansion in the tumor microenvironment could be followed. Points the paper makes about the study in general: The survival association was reported for HPV16-positive patients, and the functional definition of HPV-specific T cells was derived from only two HPV16-positive patients. Expansion of candidate HPV-specific clones and E7-related TCR motifs was observed in the tumor microenvironment during treatment, whereas no such expansion was observed for non-HPV-specific T cells. In HPV16-positive patients, expansion of HPV-responsive T cells during chemoradiotherapy was found to be associated with improved recurrence-free survival.

The specimen was obtained from a patient who underwent chemoradiotherapy. The origin of this receptor is a human donor with HPV-associated anogenital cancer. The chain is made from TRBV4-3 and TRBJ2-1, with 13 junctional bases fitting TRBD2. The nucleotide sequence is TGCGCCAGCACCAGACTAGCGGGGGGTTCTTACAATGAGCAGTTCTTC. Its protein product is CASTRLAGGSYNEQFF.